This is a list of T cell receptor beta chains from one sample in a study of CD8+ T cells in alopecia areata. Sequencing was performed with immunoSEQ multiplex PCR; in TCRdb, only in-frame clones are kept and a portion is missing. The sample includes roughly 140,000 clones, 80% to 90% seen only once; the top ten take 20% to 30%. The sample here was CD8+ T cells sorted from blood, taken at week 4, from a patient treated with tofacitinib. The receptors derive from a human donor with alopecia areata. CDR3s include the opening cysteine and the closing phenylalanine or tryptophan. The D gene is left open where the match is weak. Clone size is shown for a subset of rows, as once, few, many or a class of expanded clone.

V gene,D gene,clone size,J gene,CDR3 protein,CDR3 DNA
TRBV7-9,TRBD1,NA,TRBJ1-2,CASSEDRAHLGYTF,TGTGCCAGCAGCGAGGACAGGGCCCATCTCGGCTACACCTTC
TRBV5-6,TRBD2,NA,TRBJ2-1,CASSFQRGGFNEQFF,TGTGCCAGCAGCTTCCAGCGGGGGGGCTTCAATGAGCAGTTCTTC
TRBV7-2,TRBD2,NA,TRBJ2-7,CASSFGTSGVEQYF,TGTGCCAGCAGCTTCGGGACTAGCGGGGTCGAGCAGTACTTC
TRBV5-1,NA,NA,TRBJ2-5,CASSLYGYTQETQYF,TGCGCCAGCAGCTTGTATGGCTATACCCAAGAGACCCAGTACTTC
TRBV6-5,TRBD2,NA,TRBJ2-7,CASSSGLPSEQYF,TGTGCCAGCAGTTCGGGACTACCCTCCGAGCAGTACTTC
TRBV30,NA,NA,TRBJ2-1,CAWSKGNEQFF,TGTGCCTGGAGTAAAGGCAATGAGCAGTTCTTC
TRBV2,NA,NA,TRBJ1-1,CASSETRGTMNTEAFF,TGTGCCAGCAGTGAAACGCGCGGGACTATGAACACTGAAGCTTTCTTT
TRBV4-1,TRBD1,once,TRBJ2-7,CASSPRVGTGLTYEQYF,TGCGCCAGCAGCCCGCGTGTTGGGACAGGGCTTACCTACGAGCAGTACTTC
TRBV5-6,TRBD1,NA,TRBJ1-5,CASSVGQGGNQPQHF,TGTGCCAGCAGCGTGGGACAGGGAGGCAATCAGCCCCAGCATTTT
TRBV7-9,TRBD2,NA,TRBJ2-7,CASLPAGGEQYF,TGTGCCAGCTTGCCAGCGGGAGGCGAGCAGTACTTC
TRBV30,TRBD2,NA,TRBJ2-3,CAWSVVGGAGDTQYF,TGTGCCTGGAGTGTAGTCGGGGGGGCCGGAGATACGCAGTATTTT
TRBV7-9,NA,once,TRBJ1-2,CASSLGGAASGYGYTF,TGTGCCAGCAGCTTAGGCGGGGCAGCCTCTGGGTATGGCTACACCTTC
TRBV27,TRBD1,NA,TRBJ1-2,CASSLRGTGRYGYTF,TGTGCCAGCAGCTTAAGGGGGACAGGGAGGTATGGCTACACCTTC
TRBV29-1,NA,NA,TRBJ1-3,CSVEDLGISGNTIYF,TGCAGCGTTGAAGATCTCGGGATCTCTGGAAACACCATATATTTT
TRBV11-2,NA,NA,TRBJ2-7,CASSLVPVYEQYF,TGTGCCAGCAGCTTAGTCCCGGTCTACGAGCAGTACTTC
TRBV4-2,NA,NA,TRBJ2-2,CASSQDEQGSANTGELFF,TGTGCCAGCAGCCAAGATGAACAGGGCTCCGCGAACACCGGGGAGCTGTTTTTT
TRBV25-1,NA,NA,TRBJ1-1,CASSDSQQVHYTEAFF,TGTGCCAGCAGTGACTCTCAACAGGTACACTACACTGAAGCTTTCTTT
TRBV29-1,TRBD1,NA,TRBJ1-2,CSVDRDRGFYGYTF,TGCAGCGTTGATAGGGACAGGGGGTTCTATGGCTACACCTTC
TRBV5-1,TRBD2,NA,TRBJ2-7,CASSLERGAYEQYF,TGCGCCAGCAGCTTGGAGCGGGGTGCCTACGAGCAGTACTTC
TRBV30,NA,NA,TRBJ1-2,CAWSVQGYGYTF,TGTGCCTGGAGTGTACAGGGTTATGGCTACACCTTC
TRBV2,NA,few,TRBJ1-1,CASRSGTVNTEAFF,TGTGCCAGCAGATCCGGGACGGTGAACACTGAAGCTTTCTTT
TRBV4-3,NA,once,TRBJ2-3,CASSQDQITDTQYF,TGCGCCAGCAGCCAAGACCAGATAACAGATACGCAGTATTTT
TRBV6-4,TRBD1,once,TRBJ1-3,CASSNRGTGNTIYF,TGTGCCAGCAGTAACAGGGGAACGGGAAACACCATATATTTT
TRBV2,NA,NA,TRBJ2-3,CAIKGTPDPDTQYF,TGTGCCATCAAAGGGACTCCCGACCCAGATACGCAGTATTTT
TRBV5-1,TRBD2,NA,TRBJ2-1,CASSSRGDPYNEQFF,TGCGCCAGCAGCTCGCGGGGGGATCCCTACAATGAGCAGTTCTTC
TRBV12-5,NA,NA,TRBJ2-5,CASGLFPQETQYF,TGTGCTAGTGGTTTGTTTCCTCAAGAGACCCAGTACTTC
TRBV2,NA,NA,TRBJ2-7,CASKGTEVYEQYF,TGTGCCAGCAAAGGGACGGAAGTCTACGAGCAGTACTTC
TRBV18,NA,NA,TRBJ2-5,CASSPQARLQETQYF,TGTGCCAGCTCACCCCAGGCCAGGCTTCAAGAGACCCAGTACTTC
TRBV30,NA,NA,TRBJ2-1,CAWSVIGEQFF,TGTGCCTGGAGTGTGATCGGTGAGCAGTTCTTC
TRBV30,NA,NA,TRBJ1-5,CAWSAEGFGNQPQHF,TGTGCCTGGAGTGCCGAGGGGTTCGGCAATCAGCCCCAGCATTTT
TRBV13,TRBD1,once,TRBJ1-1,CASRPTRTGVTEAFF,TGTGCCAGCAGACCCACCCGGACAGGGGTCACTGAAGCTTTCTTT
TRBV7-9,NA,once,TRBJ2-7,CASRDGTYEQYF,TGTGCCAGCCGAGACGGCACCTACGAGCAGTACTTC
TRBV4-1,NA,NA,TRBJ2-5,CASSQGGRLTQETQYF,TGCGCCAGCAGCCAGGGGGGGCGCCTTACTCAAGAGACCCAGTACTTC
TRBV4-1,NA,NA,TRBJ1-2,CASSQDSKGRTRHYGYTF,TGCGCCAGCAGCCAAGATAGTAAGGGACGCACCCGTCACTATGGCTACACCTTC
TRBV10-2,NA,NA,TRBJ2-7,CASSEAGDNEQYF,TGCGCCAGCAGTGAGGCAGGGGACAACGAGCAGTACTTC
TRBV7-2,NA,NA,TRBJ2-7,CASSREPGPYEQYF,TGTGCCAGCAGCAGAGAGCCCGGGCCCTACGAGCAGTACTTC
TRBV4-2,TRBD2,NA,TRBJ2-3,CASSHTPLAGGTDTQNF,TGTGCCAGCAGCCACACGCCCCTAGCGGGGGGCACAGATACGCAGAATTTT
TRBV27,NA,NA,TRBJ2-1,CASSSASLYDEQFF,TGTGCCAGCAGTTCCGCCTCCCTGTACGATGAGCAGTTCTTC
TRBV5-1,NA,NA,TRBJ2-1,CASSLALNNEQFF,TGCGCCAGCAGCTTGGCATTAAACAATGAGCAGTTCTTC
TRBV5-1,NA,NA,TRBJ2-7,CASSLVGQGYEQYF,TGCGCCAGCAGCTTGGTTGGGCAGGGCTACGAGCAGTACTTC
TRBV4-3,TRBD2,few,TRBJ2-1,CASSTWGAGAGSYNEQFF,TGCGCCAGCAGCACGTGGGGAGCGGGGGCTGGCTCCTACAATGAGCAGTTCTTC
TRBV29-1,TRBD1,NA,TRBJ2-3,CSVAAGGGTDTQYF,TGCAGCGTTGCGGCAGGGGGCGGCACAGATACGCAGTATTTT
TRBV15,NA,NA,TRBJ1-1,CATSWDRLNTEAFF,TGTGCCACCAGCTGGGACCGACTGAACACTGAAGCTTTCTTT
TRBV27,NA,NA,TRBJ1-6,CASSLRGGNSPLHF,TGTGCCAGCAGTTTAAGGGGGGGCAATTCACCCCTCCACTTT
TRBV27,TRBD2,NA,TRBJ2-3,CASTVADGGTDTQYF,TGTGCCAGCACCGTCGCAGACGGGGGGACAGATACGCAGTATTTT
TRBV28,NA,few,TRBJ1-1,CASSLRQLRGPAFF,TGTGCCAGCAGTTTGCGGCAGCTAAGGGGTCCCGCTTTCTTT
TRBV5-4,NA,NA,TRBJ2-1,CASSPSFGTYNEQFF,TGTGCCAGCAGCCCAAGTTTCGGGACGTACAATGAGCAGTTCTTC
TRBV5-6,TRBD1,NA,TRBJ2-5,CASSLGDRGRFQETQYF,TGTGCCAGCAGCTTGGGGGACAGGGGAAGATTCCAAGAGACCCAGTACTTC
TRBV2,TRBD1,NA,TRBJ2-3,CASSEPSGGYRADTQYF,TGTGCCAGCAGTGAACCGTCAGGGGGCTATAGGGCAGATACGCAGTATTTT
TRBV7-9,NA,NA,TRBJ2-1,CASSKDSGRAANEQFF,TGTGCCAGCAGCAAAGATAGCGGACGCGCCGCCAATGAGCAGTTCTTC
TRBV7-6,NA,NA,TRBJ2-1,CASSAPGGRGSYNEQFF,TGTGCCAGCAGCGCACCCGGGGGACGGGGGTCCTACAATGAGCAGTTCTTC
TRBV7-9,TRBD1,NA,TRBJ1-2,CASSHMTGGDYGYTF,TGTGCCAGCAGCCACATGACAGGGGGCGACTATGGCTACACCTTC
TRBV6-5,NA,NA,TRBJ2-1,CASSPTGNEQFF,TGTGCCAGCAGCCCTACTGGCAATGAGCAGTTCTTC
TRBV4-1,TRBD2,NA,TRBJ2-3,CASSQEPASGGARTDTQYF,TGCGCCAGCAGCCAAGAACCGGCTAGCGGGGGGGCCCGAACAGATACGCAGTATTTT
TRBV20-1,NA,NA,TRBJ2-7,CSARYSSEQYF,TGCAGTGCTAGATACTCTAGCGAGCAGTACTTC